This passage covers 10 T cell receptor beta chains from one sample sequenced in a study of blood T cells in healthy people across ages. The second PCR ran roughly 7 to 12 cycles with a sample-barcoded 5' primer and J-beta primers. One entry per CDR3 protein results from TCRdb running MiXCR on the 5' RACE reads. The sample has more than 900,000 distinct CDR3 sequences; almost 30% are singletons. The same specimen was also included in a second study, on T cells of mothers and their children.

Sequencing used blood. These receptors were collected from a woman in her thirties or forties in good health.

This clonotype was counted ten times or more. The genes are TRBV12-3 or TRBV12-4 and TRBJ2-7; 8 positions agree with TRBD1. Trimming at V came to 5 bases and at J to 4 bases, leaving 13 bases not matched to a gene. The CDR3 has 16 amino acids. CDR3 protein: CASSPDRGLLSYEQYF. The CDR3, as DNA: TGTGCCAGCAGTCCCGACAGGGGACTCCTCAGTTACGAGCAGTACTTC.

This rearrangement joins TRBV27 to TRBJ1-5, with TRBD1 identical over 7 bases. The germline gives CDR1 MNHEY, CDR2 SMNVEV (reference sequence). The CDR3 is made up of 16 amino acids. Trimming removed 7 bases from V and 0 bases from J; junction bases left unmatched: 9. This CDR3 is CASKETGFISNQPQHF. The CDR3 region has the DNA TGTGCCAGCAAGGAGACAGGGTTTATTAGCAATCAGCCCCAGCATTTT.

The table lists this clonotype with many counts. The chain employs TRBV5-1 and TRBJ2-7; 7 bases line up with TRBD1. After removal of 5 bases from V and 2 bases from J, the junction contained 13 bases not matched to a gene. The germline CDR1 and CDR2 sequences are SGHRS and YFSETQ. The CDR3 runs 16 residues. The CDR3 protein is CASRPRVGQPAYEQYF. The CDR3 coding sequence is TGCGCCAGCAGGCCCAGGGTGGGACAGCCTGCCTACGAGCAGTACTTC.

This clonotype showed up just a few times. The J gene is TRBJ1-2, the V gene TRBV7-9; D uncertain. Germline loops: CDR1 SEHNR, CDR2 FQNEAQ (reference sequence). V shed 1 base and J shed 8 bases, with 14 bases lying between them. The CDR3 totals 14 residues. CDR3 sequence: CASSLGAAGEGYTF. Here the CDR3 DNA reads TGTGCCAGCAGCTTAGGTGCAGCTGGAGAGGGCTACACCTTC.

This chain links TRBV7-2 with TRBJ2-1; D is unresolved. With 4 bases removed from V and 6 bases from J, the gap between germline ends came to 10 bases. This CDR3 contains 13 residues. Looked up from germline, CDR1 is SGHTA and CDR2 is FQGNSA. The CDR3 protein is CASSSLPSNEQFF. As DNA, the CDR3 is TGTGCCAGCAGCTCCCTACCCTCCAATGAGCAGTTCTTC.

This clonotype was seen a handful of times. The J gene is TRBJ1-2, the V gene TRBV6-5; the match to TRBD1 covers 7 bases. CDR1 is MNHEY, CDR2 SVGAGI, per germline. V lost 5 bases to trimming and J lost 4 bases; unmatched junction nucleotides: 10. This CDR3 has 15 amino acids. In nucleotides, the CDR3 is TGTGCCAGCAGTCCAGCGAGGGGGCGCGTCTATGGCTACACCTTC. Translating it yields CASSPARGRVYGYTF.

This clonotype appeared a few times. The rearrangement links TRBV7-3 to TRBJ1-1; D not certain. Germline lookup yields CDR1 SGHTA and CDR2 FQGTGA. The V end was cut by 5 bases, the J end by 1 base, with 8 bases between. This CDR3 has 13 residues. CDR3 DNA sequence: TGTGCCAGCAGCCGCAGCAAGAACACTGAAGCTTTCTTT. It yields the protein CASSRSKNTEAFF.

This clonotype has a count of ten or more. The rearrangement links TRBV20-1 to TRBJ1-2, with TRBD1 matching over 9 bases. The CDR3 loop spans 12 amino acids. Trimming removed 7 bases from V and 6 bases from J; junction bases left unmatched: 6. Looked up from germline, CDR1 is DFQATT and CDR2 is SNEGSKA (reference sequence). As DNA, the CDR3 is TGCAGTGTTCCCGGGACAGGGCATGGCTACACCTTC. This encodes CSVPGTGHGYTF.

The genes are TRBV7-3 and TRBJ1-2; TRBD1 aligns across 9 bases. V trimming: 5 bases; J trimming: 8 bases; junction bases outside the gene matches: 6. Germline values: CDR1 SGHTA, CDR2 FQGTGA. The CDR3 spans 13 residues. Written as DNA, the CDR3 is TGTGCCAGCAGCATCCCGGGACAGGGCGGCTACACCTTC. Protein sequence: CASSIPGQGGYTF.

Concerning this clonotype itself: One end of the junction does not line up with germline, which may come from a read error. This chain links TRBV18 with TRBJ1-3; TRBD1 matches 8 bases. Germline-derived CDR1 and CDR2 are KGHSH and LQKENI. CDR3 length: 16 residues. The CDR3 DNA follows: TGTGCCGGCTCACTCGACCAGGGGGCTTCTGGAAACACCATATATTTT. Residues: CAGSLDQGASGNTIYF.